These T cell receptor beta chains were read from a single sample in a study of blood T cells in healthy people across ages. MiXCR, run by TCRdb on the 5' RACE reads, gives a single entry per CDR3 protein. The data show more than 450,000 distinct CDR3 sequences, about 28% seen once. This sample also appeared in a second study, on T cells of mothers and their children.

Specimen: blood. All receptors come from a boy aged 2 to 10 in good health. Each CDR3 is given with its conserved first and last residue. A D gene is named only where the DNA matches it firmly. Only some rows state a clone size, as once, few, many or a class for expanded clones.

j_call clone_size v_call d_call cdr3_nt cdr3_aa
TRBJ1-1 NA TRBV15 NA TGTGCCACCAAAGGGATGAACACTGAAGCTTTCTTT CATKGMNTEAFF
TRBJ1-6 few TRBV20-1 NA TGCAGTGCTAGAACGGGGAAGAATTCACCCCTCCACTTT CSARTGKNSPLHF
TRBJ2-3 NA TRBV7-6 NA TGTGCCAGCAGCTCCTTAAGGGGCACAGATACGCAGTATTTT CASSSLRGTDTQYF
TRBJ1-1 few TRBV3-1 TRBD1 TGTGCCAGCAGCCCGTGGACAGGGGGCACTGAAGCTTTCTTT CASSPWTGGTEAFF
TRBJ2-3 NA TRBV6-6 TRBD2 TGTGCCAGCAGTTACCGGACTAGGGGCACAGATACGCAGTATTTT CASSYRTRGTDTQYF
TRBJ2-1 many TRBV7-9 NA TGTGCCAGCAGCTTAGCAGGCCCAGGGAGTGAGCAGTTCTTC CASSLAGPGSEQFF
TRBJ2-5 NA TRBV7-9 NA TGTGCCAGCAGCTTAGTTAGTCTGGAAGAGACCCAGTACTTC CASSLVSLEETQYF
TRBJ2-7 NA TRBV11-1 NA TGTGCCAGCAGCTTGGACGGCCCTCTGGACGAGCAGTACTTC CASSLDGPLDEQYF
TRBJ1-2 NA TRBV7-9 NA TGTGCCAGCAGCGGGACATCGAGGGTCTATGGCTACACCTTC CASSGTSRVYGYTF
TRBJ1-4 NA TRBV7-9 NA TGTGCCAGCGGCCCCACAGGGGAAAAACTGTTTTTT CASGPTGEKLFF
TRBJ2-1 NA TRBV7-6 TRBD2 TGTGCCAGCAGCTTAGGGAGGACCGGGACTACCCGCAATGAGCAGTTCTTC CASSLGRTGTTRNEQFF
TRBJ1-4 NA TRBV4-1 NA TGCGCCAGCAGGGTTACAGGGCTGTCTAATGAAAAACTGTTTTTT CASRVTGLSNEKLFF
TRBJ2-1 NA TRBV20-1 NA TGCAGTGCTCAGTCCCGGGACGGGAATGAGCAGTTCTTC CSAQSRDGNEQFF
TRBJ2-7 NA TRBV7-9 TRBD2 TGTGCCAGCAGCTTAAATGGGGAGGGAGATTACGAGCAGTACTTC CASSLNGEGDYEQYF
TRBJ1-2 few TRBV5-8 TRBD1 TGTGCCAGCAGCGATGGGGAGAGGGACAGCTATGGCTACACCTTC CASSDGERDSYGYTF
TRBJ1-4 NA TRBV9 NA TGTGCCAGCAGCCCTCTGGACGGATTAAATAATGAAAAACTGTTTTTT CASSPLDGLNNEKLFF
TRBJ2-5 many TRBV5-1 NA TGCGCCAGCAGCTTGGTCCCCGCGGGGGAGACCCAGTACTTC CASSLVPAGETQYF
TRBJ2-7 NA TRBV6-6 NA TGTGCCAGCAGTTACGAGGCGTACGAGCAGTACTTC CASSYEAYEQYF
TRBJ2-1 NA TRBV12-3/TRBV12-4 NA TGTGCCAGCCATGGGTTTCGTCCTGGGAATGAGCAGTTCTTC CASHGFRPGNEQFF
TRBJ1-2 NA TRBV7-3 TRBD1 TGTGCCAGCAGCCCGGACAGGAACAACTATGGCTACACCTTC CASSPDRNNYGYTF